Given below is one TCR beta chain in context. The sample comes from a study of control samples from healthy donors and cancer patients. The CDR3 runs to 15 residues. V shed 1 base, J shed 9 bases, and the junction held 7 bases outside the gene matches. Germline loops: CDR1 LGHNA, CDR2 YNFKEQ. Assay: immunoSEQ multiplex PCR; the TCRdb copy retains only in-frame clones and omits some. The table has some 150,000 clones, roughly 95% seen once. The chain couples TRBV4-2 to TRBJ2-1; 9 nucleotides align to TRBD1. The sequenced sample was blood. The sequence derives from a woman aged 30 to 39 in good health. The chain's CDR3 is CASSQVDRGRGEQFF. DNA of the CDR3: TGTGCCAGCAGCCAAGTGGACAGGGGAAGGGGTGAGCAGTTCTTC.